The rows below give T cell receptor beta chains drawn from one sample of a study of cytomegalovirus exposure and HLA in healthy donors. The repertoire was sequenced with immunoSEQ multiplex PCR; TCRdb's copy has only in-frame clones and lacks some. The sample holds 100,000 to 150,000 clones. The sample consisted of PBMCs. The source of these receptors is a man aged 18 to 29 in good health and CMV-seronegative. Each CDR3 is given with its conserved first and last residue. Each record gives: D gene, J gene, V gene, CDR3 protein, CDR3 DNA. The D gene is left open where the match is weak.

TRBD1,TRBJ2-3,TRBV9,CASSEQDRAGTDTQYF,TGTGCCAGCAGCGAACAGGACAGGGCAGGCACAGATACGCAGTATTTT
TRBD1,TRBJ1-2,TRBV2,CAKGDSGNYGYTF,TGTGCCAAGGGGGACAGCGGTAACTATGGCTACACCTTC
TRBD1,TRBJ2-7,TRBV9,CASSPGQEIYEQYF,TGTGCCAGCAGCCCCGGACAGGAGATTTACGAGCAGTACTTC
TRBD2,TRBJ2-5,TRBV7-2,CASSPYSGFQETQYF,TGTGCCAGCAGCCCATATAGCGGGTTCCAAGAGACCCAGTACTTC
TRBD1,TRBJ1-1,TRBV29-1,CSADRGPTEAFF,TGCAGCGCGGACAGGGGGCCCACTGAAGCTTTCTTT
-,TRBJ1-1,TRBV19,CASSGRGNTEAFF,TGTGCCAGTTCCGGCAGGGGGAACACTGAAGCTTTCTTT
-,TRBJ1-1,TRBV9,CASSVSSIYSNTEAFF,TGTGCCAGCAGCGTTTCATCTATTTACTCTAACACTGAAGCTTTCTTT
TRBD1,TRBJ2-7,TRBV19,CASRDRVSSYEQYF,TGTGCCAGTAGGGACAGGGTGTCATCCTACGAGCAGTACTTC
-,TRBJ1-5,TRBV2,CASSISQVLSNQPQHF,TGTGCCAGCAGCATAAGCCAGGTGCTTAGCAATCAGCCCCAGCATTTT
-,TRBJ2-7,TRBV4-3,CASSQETARGEQYF,TGCGCCAGCAGCCAAGAAACGGCCCGGGGGGAGCAGTACTTC
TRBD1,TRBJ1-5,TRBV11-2,CASSATTGAQPQHF,TGTGCCAGCAGCGCGACCACAGGGGCCCAGCCCCAGCATTTT
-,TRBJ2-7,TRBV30,CAWSVRAEGEQYF,TGTGCCTGGAGTGTAAGGGCAGAGGGCGAGCAGTACTTC
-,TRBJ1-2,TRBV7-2,CASSLVWAEYGYTF,TGTGCCAGCAGCTTAGTTTGGGCTGAATATGGCTACACCTTC
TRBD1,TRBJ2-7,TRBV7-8,CASSRETGSSYEQYF,TGTGCCAGCAGCAGAGAGACAGGGAGCTCCTACGAGCAGTACTTC
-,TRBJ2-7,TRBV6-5,CASSYSMTESYEQYF,TGTGCCAGCAGTTACTCGATGACAGAGTCCTACGAGCAGTACTTC
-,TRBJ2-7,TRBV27,CASSLSWSSYEQYF,TGTGCCAGCAGTTTATCTTGGAGCTCCTACGAGCAGTACTTC
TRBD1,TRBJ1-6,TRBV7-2,CASSPDRGSPLHF,TGTGCCAGCAGCCCGGACAGGGGTTCACCCCTCCACTTT
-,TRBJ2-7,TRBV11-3,CASEKSGYEQYF,TGTGCCAGCGAAAAGTCGGGGTACGAGCAGTACTTC
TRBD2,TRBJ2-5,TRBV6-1,CASSENPGLAGGYQETQYF,TGTGCCAGCAGTGAAAACCCTGGGTTAGCGGGAGGGTACCAAGAGACCCAGTACTTC
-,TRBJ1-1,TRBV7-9,CASRTDRLNTEAFF,TGTGCCAGCAGGACTGACAGGTTAAACACTGAAGCTTTCTTT
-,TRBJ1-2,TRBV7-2,CASSLERWAGPYGYTF,TGTGCCAGCAGCTTAGAAAGATGGGCAGGGCCTTATGGCTACACCTTC
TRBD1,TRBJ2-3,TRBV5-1,CASSRDRDTQYF,TGCGCCAGCAGCCGGGACAGAGATACGCAGTATTTT
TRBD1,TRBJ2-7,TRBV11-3,CASSLRDRGSEQYF,TGTGCCAGCAGCCTCCGGGACAGGGGCTCCGAGCAGTACTTC
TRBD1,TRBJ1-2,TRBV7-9,CASSLTSRDSSYGYTF,TGTGCCAGCAGCTTAACATCCCGGGACAGTAGCTATGGCTACACCTTC
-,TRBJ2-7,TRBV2,CASRGGGDYEQYF,TGTGCCAGCAGGGGGGGAGGAGACTACGAGCAGTACTTC
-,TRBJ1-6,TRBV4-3,CASSHYDSNSPLHF,TGCGCCAGCAGCCACTACGACAGTAATTCACCCCTCCACTTT
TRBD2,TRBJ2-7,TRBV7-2,CASSIPGLAREQYF,TGTGCCAGCAGCATACCGGGACTAGCGAGGGAGCAGTACTTC
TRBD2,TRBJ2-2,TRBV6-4,CASSGTSDNTGELFF,TGTGCCAGCAGCGGGACTAGCGATAACACCGGGGAGCTGTTTTTT
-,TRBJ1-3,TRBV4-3,CASSQDGDTRNTIYF,TGCGCCAGCAGCCAAGATGGGGACACCAGAAACACCATATATTTT
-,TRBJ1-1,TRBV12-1,CASSSQKGDTEAFF,TGTGCCAGCAGCTCCCAAAAGGGAGACACTGAAGCTTTCTTT
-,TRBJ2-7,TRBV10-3,CAISRDSLGSYF,TGTGCCATCAGTCGGGACTCCCTAGGGTCGTACTTC
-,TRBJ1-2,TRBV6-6,CASSTMTLMPNYGYTF,TGTGCCAGCAGTACGATGACACTCATGCCTAACTATGGCTACACCTTC
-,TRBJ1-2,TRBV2,CASKPQGIYGYTF,TGTGCCAGTAAACCTCAGGGTATCTATGGCTACACCTTC
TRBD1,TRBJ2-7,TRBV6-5,CASSYRAGGTYEQYF,TGTGCCAGCAGTTATAGGGCAGGGGGCACGTACGAGCAGTACTTC
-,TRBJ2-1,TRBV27,CASSPRTGSYNEQFF,TGTGCCAGCAGCCCAAGGACTGGATCCTACAATGAGCAGTTCTTC
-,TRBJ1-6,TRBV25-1,CASSEFRGYNSPLHF,TGTGCCAGCAGTGAATTCAGGGGTTATAATTCACCCCTCCACTTT
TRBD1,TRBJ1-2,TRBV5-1,CASSLGDRSGGYTF,TGCGCCAGCAGCTTGGGGGACAGGTCAGGGGGCTACACCTTC
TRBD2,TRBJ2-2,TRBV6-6,CASRLAGDDTGELFF,TGTGCCAGCAGATTAGCGGGAGACGACACCGGGGAGCTGTTTTTT
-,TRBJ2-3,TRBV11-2,CASSLAGGTDTQYF,TGTGCCAGCAGCTTGGCCGGGGGAACAGATACGCAGTATTTT
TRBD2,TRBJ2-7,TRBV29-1,CSVAGTSGRFSAIGEQYF,TGCAGCGTTGCAGGGACTAGCGGGAGATTTAGCGCTATTGGCGAGCAGTACTTC
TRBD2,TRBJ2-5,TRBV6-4,CASKIPAGYQETQYF,TGTGCCAGCAAAATACCAGCGGGATACCAAGAGACCCAGTACTTC
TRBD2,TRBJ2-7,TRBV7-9,CASRTDPGGPTYEQYF,TGTGCCAGCAGGACTGATCCGGGAGGACCGACCTACGAGCAGTACTTC
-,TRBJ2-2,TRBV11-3,CASSLGRVGAGELFF,TGTGCCAGCAGCTTAGGGAGGGTTGGGGCCGGGGAGCTGTTTTTT
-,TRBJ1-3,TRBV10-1,CASSLQGSGNTIYF,TGCGCCAGCAGTTTACAGGGTTCCGGAAACACCATATATTTT
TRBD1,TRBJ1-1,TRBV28,CASSYYQGAMNTEAFF,TGTGCCAGCAGTTACTACCAGGGGGCTATGAACACTGAAGCTTTCTTT
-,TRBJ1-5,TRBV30,CAWAIGVDQPQHF,TGTGCCTGGGCGATAGGGGTGGATCAGCCCCAGCATTTT